The source of this T cell receptor beta chain is a study of tumor and adjacent non-tumor tissue in lung cancer. Overall study findings and caveats: Higher tumor TCR diversity was associated with shorter survival.

Note on this clonotype: Antigen unknown. At one end the junction does not follow the germline gene, possibly because of a read error.

From germline, CDR1 is LGHNA and CDR2 YNFKEQ. This CDR3 has 17 amino acids. This sample's RNA came from whole unsorted tissue. The normal lung tissue was taken more than 3 cm from the tumor edge. The library came from three nested PCR rounds adapted from ARM-PCR protocols. TCRdb analysed the multiplex PCR reads with MiXCR anew, one entry per CDR3 protein. This sample carries 100,000 or so distinct CDR3 sequences, roughly two thirds of them seen once, and the ten largest clones take roughly 18%. The receptor was isolated from a man under 40 with non-small cell lung cancer. Sequencing input: distant non-tumor lung tissue. This chain links TRBV4-2 with TRBJ1-6, with 9 positions matching TRBD1. The CDR3: CASSPGQGSSYNSPHHF. CDR3 nucleotides: TGTGCCAGCAGCCCTGGACAGGGGAGCTCCTATAATTCACCCCACCACTTT.